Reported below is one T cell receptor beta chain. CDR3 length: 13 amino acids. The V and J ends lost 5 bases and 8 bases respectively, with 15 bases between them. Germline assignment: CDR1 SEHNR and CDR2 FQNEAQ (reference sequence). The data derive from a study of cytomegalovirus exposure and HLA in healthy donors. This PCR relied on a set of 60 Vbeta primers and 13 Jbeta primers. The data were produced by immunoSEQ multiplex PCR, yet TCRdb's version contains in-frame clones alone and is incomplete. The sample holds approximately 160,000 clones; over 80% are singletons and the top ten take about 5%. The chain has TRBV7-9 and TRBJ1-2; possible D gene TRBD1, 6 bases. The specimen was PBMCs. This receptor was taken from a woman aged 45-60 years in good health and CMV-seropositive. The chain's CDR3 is CASSLNTGLGYTF. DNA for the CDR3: TGTGCCAGCAGCCTCAACACAGGGTTAGGCTACACCTTC.